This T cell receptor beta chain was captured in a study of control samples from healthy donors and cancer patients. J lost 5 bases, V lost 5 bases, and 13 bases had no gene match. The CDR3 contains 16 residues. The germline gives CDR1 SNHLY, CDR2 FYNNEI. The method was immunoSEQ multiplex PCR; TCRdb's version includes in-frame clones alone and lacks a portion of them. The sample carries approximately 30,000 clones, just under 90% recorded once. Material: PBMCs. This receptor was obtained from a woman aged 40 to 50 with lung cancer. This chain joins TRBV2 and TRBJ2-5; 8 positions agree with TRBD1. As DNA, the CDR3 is TGTGCCAGCAGTCGGGCTTTCCAGGGGGCGTGGGAGACCCAGTACTTC. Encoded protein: CASSRAFQGAWETQYF.